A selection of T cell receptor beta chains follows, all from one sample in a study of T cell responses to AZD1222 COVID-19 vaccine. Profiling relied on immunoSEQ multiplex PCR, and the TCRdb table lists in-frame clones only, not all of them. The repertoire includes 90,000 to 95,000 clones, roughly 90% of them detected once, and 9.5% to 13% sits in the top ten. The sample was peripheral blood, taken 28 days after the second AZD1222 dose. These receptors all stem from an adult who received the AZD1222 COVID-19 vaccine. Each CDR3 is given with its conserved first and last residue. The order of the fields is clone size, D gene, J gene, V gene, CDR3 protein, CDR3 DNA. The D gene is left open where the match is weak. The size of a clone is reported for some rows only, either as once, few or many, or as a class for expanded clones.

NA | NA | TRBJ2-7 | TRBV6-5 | CASSYGLDYEQYF | TGTGCCAGCAGTTACGGTCTCGACTACGAGCAGTACTTC
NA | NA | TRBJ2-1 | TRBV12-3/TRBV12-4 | CASSLGQPNEQFF | TGTGCCAGCAGTTTAGGACAGCCCAATGAGCAGTTCTTC
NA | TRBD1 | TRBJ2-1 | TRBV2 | CASSEPGGVYNEQFF | TGTGCCAGCAGTGAACCAGGGGGCGTCTACAATGAGCAGTTCTTC
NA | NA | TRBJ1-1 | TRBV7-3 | CASSSAGHKNTEAFF | TGTGCCAGCAGCTCGGCGGGACATAAGAACACTGAAGCTTTCTTT
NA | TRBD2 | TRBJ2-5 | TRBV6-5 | CASGQLAGAETQYF | TGTGCCAGCGGGCAACTAGCGGGAGCAGAGACCCAGTACTTC
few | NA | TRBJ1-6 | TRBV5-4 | CASSLEAGNSPLHF | TGTGCCAGCAGCTTGGAAGCGGGGAATTCACCCCTCCACTTT
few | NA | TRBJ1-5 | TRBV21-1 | CASTQGTEINQPQHF | TGTGCCAGCACCCAGGGGACAGAGATTAATCAGCCCCAGCATTTT
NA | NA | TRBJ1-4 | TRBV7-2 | CASSLPGARSEKLFF | TGTGCCAGCAGCTTACCGGGGGCTAGGAGCGAAAAACTGTTTTTT
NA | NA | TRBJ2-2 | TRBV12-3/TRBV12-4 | CASSLWGSGELFF | TGTGCCAGCAGTTTATGGGGGTCCGGGGAGCTGTTTTTT
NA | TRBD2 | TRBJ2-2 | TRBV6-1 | CASSALRGGNTGELFF | TGTGCCAGCAGTGCGTTACGGGGGGGGAACACCGGGGAGCTGTTTTTT
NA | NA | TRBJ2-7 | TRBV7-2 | CASSLAFASEWEQYF | TGTGCCAGCAGCTTAGCGTTCGCTAGCGAGTGGGAGCAGTACTTC
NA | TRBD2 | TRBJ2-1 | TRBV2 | CASSDILAGVLHEQFF | TGTGCCAGCAGTGACATACTAGCGGGAGTTCTCCATGAGCAGTTCTTC
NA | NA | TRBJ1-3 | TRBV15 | CATSRYRPVSGNTIYF | TGTGCCACCAGCAGATATCGACCAGTCTCTGGAAACACCATATATTTT
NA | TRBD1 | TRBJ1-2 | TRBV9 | CASSVEGGGGYTF | TGTGCCAGCAGCGTAGAAGGAGGGGGCGGCTACACCTTC
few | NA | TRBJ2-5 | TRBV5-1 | CASTLQETQYF | TGCGCCAGCACCTTGCAAGAGACCCAGTACTTC
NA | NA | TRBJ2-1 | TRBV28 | CASSFGGPNEQFF | TGTGCCAGCAGTTTCGGGGGGCCCAATGAGCAGTTCTTC
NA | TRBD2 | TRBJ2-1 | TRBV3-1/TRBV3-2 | CASSAASGYNEQFF | TGTGCCAGCAGTGCAGCTAGCGGGTACAATGAGCAGTTCTTC
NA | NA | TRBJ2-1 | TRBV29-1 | CSVERGLEQFF | TGCAGCGTTGAACGGGGACTTGAGCAGTTCTTC
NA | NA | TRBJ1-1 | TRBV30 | CAWDDNYGTYYMNTEAFF | TGTGCCTGGGATGATAACTACGGGACATATTACATGAACACTGAAGCTTTCTTT
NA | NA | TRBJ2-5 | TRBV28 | CASSRLGRGETQYF | TGTGCCAGCAGCCGACTAGGAAGAGGAGAGACCCAGTACTTC
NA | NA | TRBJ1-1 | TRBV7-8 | CASSSTGPWNTEAFF | TGTGCCAGCAGCTCAACCGGGCCATGGAACACTGAAGCTTTCTTT
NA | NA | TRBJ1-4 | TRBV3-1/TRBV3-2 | CASSPRDTTNEKLFF | TGTGCCAGCAGCCCACGGGACACCACTAATGAAAAACTGTTTTTT
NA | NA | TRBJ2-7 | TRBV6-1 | CASSERTLEQYF | TGTGCCAGCAGTGAAAGGACCCTCGAGCAGTACTTC
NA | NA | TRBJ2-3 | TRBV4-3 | CASSQAPSGDTQYF | TGCGCCAGCAGCCAAGCCCCGAGCGGAGATACGCAGTATTTT
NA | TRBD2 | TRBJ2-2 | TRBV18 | CASSPPLAGNTGELFF | TGTGCCAGCTCACCACCATTAGCGGGTAACACCGGGGAGCTGTTTTTT
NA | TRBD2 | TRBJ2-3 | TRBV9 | CASSVGASGRTDTQYF | TGTGCCAGCAGCGTAGGGGCTAGCGGGAGGACAGATACGCAGTATTTT
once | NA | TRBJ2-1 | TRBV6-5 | CASSYGGNYNEQFF | TGTGCCAGCAGTTACGGGGGCAACTACAATGAGCAGTTCTTC
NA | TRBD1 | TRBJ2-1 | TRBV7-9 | CASSSTGTGRNEQFF | TGTGCCAGCAGCTCTACCGGGACAGGGAGAAATGAGCAGTTCTTC